The 12 T cell receptor beta chains listed next were all sequenced from one sample in a study of cytomegalovirus exposure and HLA in healthy donors. The study ran its PCR with 60 Vbeta and 13 Jbeta primers. Only in-frame clones appear in the TCRdb table, and some are missing; sequencing was by immunoSEQ multiplex PCR. The sample comprises 150,000 or so clones, about four fifths of which are singletons, and 4.1% rests with the top ten. Sequencing used PBMCs. These receptors were collected from a man between 50 and 59 years old in good health and CMV-seropositive.

The chain couples TRBV4-2 to TRBJ2-5; 10 bases are a match to TRBD2. The CDR3 loop spans 18 amino acids. Germline values: CDR1 LGHNA, CDR2 YNFKEQ. The junction had 13 bases not matched to a gene; V was cut back by 4 bases and J by 2 bases. The CDR3 nucleotides read TGTGCCAGCAGCCCTGTCGTTGAGCGGGGGGGAACTCAAGAGACCCAGTACTTC. It codes for CASSPVVERGGTQETQYF.

The V call is TRBV5-6, the J call TRBJ1-2; possible D gene TRBD1, 6 bases. CDR3 length: 14 amino acids. V was cut by 4 bases and J by 4 bases, with 14 bases left in between. Germline V gives CDR1 SGHDT, CDR2 YYEEEE. Written as DNA, the CDR3 is TGTGCCAGCAGCCCCGGGACAATAGTCTATGGCTACACCTTC. It translates to CASSPGTIVYGYTF.

This clone has just one count. Compared with germline, one end of the junction differs, possibly owing to a read error. The chain uses TRBV10-3 and TRBJ1-2; D uncertain. This CDR3 has 14 residues. CDR1 and CDR2 (germline): ENHRY, SYGVKD. The CDR3 region is CAIGEAGRYYGYTF. In DNA form, the CDR3 reads TGTGCCATCGGTGAGGCGGGTCGGTACTATGGCTACACCTTC.

V gene TRBV10-3 combines with J gene TRBJ2-7, with 11 nucleotides matching TRBD2. V lost 2 bases and J lost 0; bases outside the gene matches: 0. Germline V gene lookup returns CDR1 ENHRY and CDR2 SYGVKD. The CDR3 has 15 amino acids. Here the CDR3 reads CAISEGLAGSYEQYF. The CDR3 nucleotides are TGTGCCATCAGTGAGGGACTAGCGGGCTCCTACGAGCAGTACTTC.

Concerning this clone: The same CDR3 is also encoded by other DNA sequences in this sample. This chain connects TRBV4-1 to TRBJ2-1; 10 bases are a match to TRBD2. The CDR3 extends over 16 amino acids. CDR1 is MGHRA, CDR2 YSYEKL, per germline. Trimming took 2 bases from V and 7 from J; bases not matched to a gene: 8. DNA for the CDR3: TGCGCCAGCAGCCAACGAGCGGGGGGGCCGGGGAATGAGCAGTTCTTC. Translating gives CASSQRAGGPGNEQFF.

The chain recombines TRBV6-5 with TRBJ2-4; TRBD1 agrees at 10 bases. From germline, CDR1 is MNHEY and CDR2 SVGAGI. The ends lost 6 bases at V and 7 bases at J; junction bases unmatched: 9. The CDR3 runs to 15 residues. The CDR3 here is CASSLNRQGANIQYF. CDR3 nucleotides: TGTGCCAGCAGCCTTAATCGACAGGGGGCTAACATTCAGTACTTC.

The rearrangement joins TRBV10-3 to TRBJ2-2; tentatively, D is TRBD2 (5 bases). The V end was cut by 10 bases, the J end by 5 bases, with 17 bases between. CDR1 is ENHRY and CDR2 is SYGVKD in the germline V gene. The CDR3 sequence is 14 residues long. The CDR3 bases are TGTGCCACGAAAGGAGGTGCTAATACCGGGGAGCTGTTTTTT. Translating it yields CATKGGANTGELFF.

In nucleotides, the CDR3 is TGTGCCAGCAGCTGGAACTACGAGCAGTACTTC. Amino acid sequence: CASSWNYEQYF. The rearrangement uses TRBV7-9 and TRBJ2-5; D not resolved. The J call is doubtful: the DNA matches TRBJ2-7 better. In germline, CDR1 is SEHNR, CDR2 FQNEAQ (reference sequence). This CDR3 comprises 11 residues.

V gene TRBV30 combines with J gene TRBJ2-5; 10 bases agree with TRBD1. The germline gives CDR1 GTSNPN, CDR2 SVGIG (reference sequence). This CDR3 spans 15 amino acids. V shed 2 bases and J 4 bases; nucleotides not matched to a gene: 7. The CDR3 DNA sequence: TGTGCCTGGAGTACAGACAGGGGGCTGGTAGAGACCCAGTACTTC. Protein product: CAWSTDRGLVETQYF.

With regard to this clone: One end of the junction fails to match germline, which may point to a read error. The gene calls are TRBV7-9 and TRBJ1-2; D remains unclear. CDR1 and CDR2 from the germline V gene are SEHNR and FQNEAQ (reference sequence). The CDR3 totals 12 residues. CDR3 DNA: TGTTCCAGCAGCCTAAGAACCGCAGGCTACACCTTC. Protein product: CSSSLRTAGYTF.

The genes are TRBV5-1 and TRBJ1-6; 8 bases agree with TRBD1. Trimming removed 4 bases from V and 8 bases from J; junction bases left unmatched: 8. Germline loops: CDR1 SGHRS, CDR2 YFSETQ. There are 15 residues in the CDR3. The CDR3 region is CASSPRTGSDSPLHF. Written as DNA, the CDR3 is TGCGCCAGCAGCCCGCGGACAGGGAGCGATTCACCCCTCCACTTT.

J is TRBJ2-7 and V is TRBV6-6; 13 positions match TRBD2. Germline CDR1 reads MNHNY; CDR2 reads SVGAGI (reference sequence). The junction had 6 bases not matched to a gene; V was cut back by 5 bases and J by 2 bases. The CDR3 spans 16 residues. The CDR3 DNA follows: TGTGCCAGCAGTACAGGGACTAGCGGGGATCCCTACGAGCAGTACTTC. It translates to CASSTGTSGDPYEQYF.